Detailed here is one TCR beta chain. The antigen is unknown. These data are taken from a study of cytomegalovirus exposure and HLA in healthy donors. Study-wide results and caveats: The study recorded around 160 TCR beta chains that were cytomegalovirus-associated. Reports described diagnosis of cytomegalovirus status by the classifier as highly specific and sensitive. Researchers reported that a few CMV-associated chains were confirmed in vitro as CMV antigen-specific.

The donors were part of the validation cohort of roughly 110 subjects. That cohort was separate from the first cohort, which comprised 666 subjects. The table came from immunoSEQ multiplex PCR; TCRdb's copy has only in-frame clones and leaves some out. Of under 200,000 clones listed, under 90% are singletons. V lost 4 bases and J lost 3; bases outside the gene matches: 9. From germline, CDR1 is SGHDT and CDR2 YYEEEE. The CDR3 has 15 residues. This clonotype originated in a man aged 18 to 30 in good health and CMV-seropositive. The sample taken for sequencing was PBMCs. V usage is TRBV5-6 and J usage is TRBJ2-7; 8 nucleotides agree with TRBD2. CDR3 protein: CASSLQTSDYYEQYF. The CDR3, as DNA: TGTGCCAGCAGCCTACAGACTAGCGATTACTACGAGCAGTACTTC.